The rows below give T cell receptor beta chains drawn from one sample of a study of blood T cell repertoires in COVID-19. The protocol was immunoSEQ multiplex PCR, while the TCRdb copy is restricted to in-frame clones and leaves out a portion. The table includes 200,000 to 250,000 clones, roughly 84% detected once. The sample taken for sequencing was PBMCs or T cells enriched from blood (not recorded which). These TCRs come from a woman aged 40 to 49 who had recovered from COVID-19. CDR3s include the opening cysteine and the closing phenylalanine or tryptophan. A D gene is named only where the DNA matches it firmly. A row's size may be missing; if present it is once, few, many or a size class.

TGCGCCAGCAGCCACGGCTGGAATAGGGGGCGTGAAGCTTTCTTT CASSHGWNRGREAFF NA TRBD1 TRBV4-1 15 TRBJ1-1
TGTGCCAGCAGCTTAGGGGGGACAGCCTATGGCTACACCTTC CASSLGGTAYGYTF NA TRBD1 TRBV11-2 14 TRBJ1-2
TGTGCCAGCAGCCAAGAGCGGGATGGCGGCTACACCTTC CASSQERDGGYTF NA NA TRBV14 13 TRBJ1-2
TGTGCCAGCAGTTTGAGTGGTAACTATGGCTACACCTTC CASSLSGNYGYTF NA NA TRBV6-5 13 TRBJ1-2
TGTGCCTGCGAGGGTAGGCAAGAGACCCAGTACTTC CACEGRQETQYF NA NA TRBV30 12 TRBJ2-5
TGTGCCAGCAGCTTGGCAGGGCCTACTGAAGCTTTCTTT CASSLAGPTEAFF NA NA TRBV5-5 13 TRBJ1-1
TGTGCCAGCAGCTTGCCGGGGGGCAGGGGCTATGGCTACACCTTC CASSLPGGRGYGYTF once NA TRBV5-6 15 TRBJ1-2
TGTGCCATCAGTTCTGAGCGGGATCGTAACACCGGGGAGCTGTTTTTT CAISSERDRNTGELFF NA TRBD2 TRBV10-3 16 TRBJ2-2
TGTGTCGCACGGGCAGGGAGGGCCGGGGAGCTGTTTTTT CVARAGRAGELFF once TRBD2 TRBV27 13 TRBJ2-2
TGTGCCAGCGGCCTTAGGGGGAGAACAAGCACAGATACGCAGTATTTT CASGLRGRTSTDTQYF NA NA TRBV28 16 TRBJ2-3
TGCGCCAGCAGCCAAGTCGGGACGCGGGGAGGCTACACCTTC CASSQVGTRGGYTF NA NA TRBV4-1 14 TRBJ1-2
TGTGCCAGCAGTTTTGTACGCGCAGATACGCAGTATTTT CASSFVRADTQYF once NA TRBV27 13 TRBJ2-3
TGTGCCAGCAGTTTATCAGGGAACACCGGGGAGCTGTTTTTT CASSLSGNTGELFF once NA TRBV28 14 TRBJ2-2
TGTGCCTGGAGTGGGGGAGCGAGGAGTGAGCAGTTCTTC CAWSGGARSEQFF NA NA TRBV30 13 TRBJ2-1
TGTGCCAGCAGCCTGGGGGGGGTGAACACTGAAGCTTTCTTT CASSLGGVNTEAFF few NA TRBV27 14 TRBJ1-1
TGTGCCAGCAGTTTGCGGGTGAACACTGAAGCTTTCTTT CASSLRVNTEAFF NA NA TRBV28 13 TRBJ1-1
TGTGCCAGCAGCTTGCGTACTTACGAAGCTTTCTTT CASSLRTYEAFF few NA TRBV11-2 12 TRBJ1-1
TGTGCCAGCAGTCCGCCCGCGACTAGGAGCTCCTACAATGAGCAGTTCTTC CASSPPATRSSYNEQFF once NA TRBV27 17 TRBJ2-1
TGTGCCTGGAGCGCCCCGGGACAGTGGTACACTGAAGCTTTCTTT CAWSAPGQWYTEAFF NA TRBD1 TRBV30 15 TRBJ1-1
TGTGCCAGCAGCTTAGCGTTTACGCGGGGGCTAACCGAGCAGTACTTC CASSLAFTRGLTEQYF NA NA TRBV7-8 16 TRBJ2-7
TGTGCCAGCTCACCCGGACAGGGGGCGTACACTGAAGCTTTCTTT CASSPGQGAYTEAFF NA TRBD1 TRBV18 15 TRBJ1-1
TGTGCCAGCAGACAGGACGTAGGACCCCAGCATTTT CASRQDVGPQHF NA NA TRBV6-5 12 TRBJ1-5
TGTGCCATCAGTGCGGGATTGGAGAAGCCCCAGCATTTT CAISAGLEKPQHF NA NA TRBV10-3 13 TRBJ1-5
TGCGCCAGCAGCCTTTCCTTCGGGACAGCCTTCTACGAGCAGTACTTC CASSLSFGTAFYEQYF NA TRBD1 TRBV5-1 16 TRBJ2-7
TGTGCCAGCAGCAGACAGGGCGACTATGGCTACACCTTC CASSRQGDYGYTF NA TRBD1 TRBV6-2/TRBV6-3 13 TRBJ1-2
TGCGCCAGCAGCTTGTCGGCTACGGGGGAGACCCAGTACTTC CASSLSATGETQYF NA NA TRBV5-1 14 TRBJ2-5
TGCGCCAGCAGGGTGATTGCAGGCACCGGGGAGCTGTTTTTT CASRVIAGTGELFF NA NA TRBV4-1 14 TRBJ2-2
TGTGCCAGCAGTTTCGGGGGACTAGCGGGAGGGCGTGGTACAGATACGCAGTATTTT CASSFGGLAGGRGTDTQYF NA TRBD2 TRBV27 19 TRBJ2-3
TGTGCCAGCAGTTGGGCTAGCGGGCCTTACGAGCAGTACTTC CASSWASGPYEQYF NA TRBD2 TRBV27 14 TRBJ2-7
TGTGCCAGCAGCCAAGCCGGGGAGACCCAGTACTTC CASSQAGETQYF NA NA TRBV3-1/TRBV3-2 12 TRBJ2-5
TGTGCCAGCAGCCGGAGGAGGGACAGCGGAAACACCATATATTTT CASSRRRDSGNTIYF NA TRBD1 TRBV5-6 15 TRBJ1-3
TGTGCCAGCAGCTTACAATTTGGCAGAACGGCCAAAAACATTCAGTACTTC CASSLQFGRTAKNIQYF few NA TRBV13 17 TRBJ2-4
TGTGCCAGCAGCTTGCAGGGGGCAAATGGCTACACCTTC CASSLQGANGYTF few TRBD1 TRBV7-9 13 TRBJ1-2
TGCGCCAGCAGGAACACAGGGGAAGTCGAAAAACTGTTTTTT CASRNTGEVEKLFF NA TRBD1 TRBV4-1 14 TRBJ1-4
TGTGCCAGCAGTTCCCGAACCACAGGGTCTGGAAACACCATATATTTT CASSSRTTGSGNTIYF NA NA TRBV6-5 16 TRBJ1-3